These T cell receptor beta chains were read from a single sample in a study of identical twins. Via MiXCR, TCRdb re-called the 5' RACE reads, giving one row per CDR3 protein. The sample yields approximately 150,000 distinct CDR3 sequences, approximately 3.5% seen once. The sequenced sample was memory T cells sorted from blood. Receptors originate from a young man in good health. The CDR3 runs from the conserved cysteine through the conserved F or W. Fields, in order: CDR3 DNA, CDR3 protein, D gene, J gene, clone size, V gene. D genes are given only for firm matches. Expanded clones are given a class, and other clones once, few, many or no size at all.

cdr3_nt: TGCAGTGCTAACCACAGAGATGAGCAGTTCTTC
cdr3_aa: CSANHRDEQFF
d_call: NA
j_call: TRBJ2-1
clone_size: many
v_call: TRBV20-1

cdr3_nt: TGTGCCAGCTCACCCTACCGAGTGGGGGACACAGATACGCAGTATTTT
cdr3_aa: CASSPYRVGDTDTQYF
d_call: NA
j_call: TRBJ2-3
clone_size: NA
v_call: TRBV18

cdr3_nt: TGTGCCAGCAGGAGACAGGGGGCTTCTTGGAGCAATCAGCCCCAGCATTTT
cdr3_aa: CASRRQGASWSNQPQHF
d_call: TRBD1
j_call: TRBJ1-5
clone_size: many
v_call: TRBV2

cdr3_nt: TGTGCCAGCAGTTACTCAGGGCCCCAACTAGCGAACTACAATGAGCAGTTCTTC
cdr3_aa: CASSYSGPQLANYNEQFF
d_call: TRBD2
j_call: TRBJ2-1
clone_size: many
v_call: TRBV6-5

cdr3_nt: TGTGCCAGCACTGAACACCTTAATTCACCCCTCCACTTT
cdr3_aa: CASTEHLNSPLHF
d_call: NA
j_call: TRBJ1-6
clone_size: many
v_call: TRBV6-1

cdr3_nt: TGCGCCAGCAGCCAAGAGGGGACTAGTTGGGAGCTGTTTTTT
cdr3_aa: CASSQEGTSWELFF
d_call: TRBD2
j_call: TRBJ2-2
clone_size: many
v_call: TRBV4-1

cdr3_nt: TGTGCCAGCAGCGTAGTAACGGGATCCGGGGAGCTGTTTTTT
cdr3_aa: CASSVVTGSGELFF
d_call: NA
j_call: TRBJ2-2
clone_size: many
v_call: TRBV9

cdr3_nt: TGTGCCAGCAGACGGGATGACAACTATGGCTACACCTTC
cdr3_aa: CASRRDDNYGYTF
d_call: NA
j_call: TRBJ1-2
clone_size: many
v_call: TRBV12-3/TRBV12-4

cdr3_nt: TGTGCCAGCAGCCAAGCCTACCGACTCCGGAATGAGCAGTTCTTC
cdr3_aa: CASSQAYRLRNEQFF
d_call: NA
j_call: TRBJ2-1
clone_size: many
v_call: TRBV7-9

cdr3_nt: TGCAGCGTAAGAGGGACACCGAATCAGCCCCAGCATTTT
cdr3_aa: CSVRGTPNQPQHF
d_call: NA
j_call: TRBJ1-5
clone_size: many
v_call: TRBV29-1

cdr3_nt: TGTGCCAGCAGTTTAGATCGGACCGGGAGTGCAGATACGCAGTATTTT
cdr3_aa: CASSLDRTGSADTQYF
d_call: NA
j_call: TRBJ2-3
clone_size: many
v_call: TRBV12-3/TRBV12-4

cdr3_nt: TGTGCCAGCAGTCCCAGAGGCGGGAGGGCAACAGATACGCAGTATTTT
cdr3_aa: CASSPRGGRATDTQYF
d_call: TRBD2
j_call: TRBJ2-3
clone_size: many
v_call: TRBV12-3/TRBV12-4

cdr3_nt: TGCAGTGCTTGGACAGGCAGTTTATTCACTGAAGCTTTCTTT
cdr3_aa: CSAWTGSLFTEAFF
d_call: TRBD1
j_call: TRBJ1-1
clone_size: many
v_call: TRBV20-1

cdr3_nt: TGTGCCAGCAGCTTCGATACGGGGAACACTGAAGCTTTCTTT
cdr3_aa: CASSFDTGNTEAFF
d_call: NA
j_call: TRBJ1-1
clone_size: many
v_call: TRBV7-8

cdr3_nt: TGTGCCAGCAGCCAAGATGAAAGGGGAACAGATACGCAGTATTTT
cdr3_aa: CASSQDERGTDTQYF
d_call: NA
j_call: TRBJ2-3
clone_size: many
v_call: TRBV4-2

cdr3_nt: TGTGCCAGCAGTGAATCGGTCGGTTCTAATTCACCCCTCCACTTT
cdr3_aa: CASSESVGSNSPLHF
d_call: NA
j_call: TRBJ1-6
clone_size: many
v_call: TRBV25-1

cdr3_nt: TGTGCTAGTGGTAGGGACGCTTCTAACACTGAAGCTTTCTTT
cdr3_aa: CASGRDASNTEAFF
d_call: NA
j_call: TRBJ1-1
clone_size: many
v_call: TRBV12-5

cdr3_nt: TGCAGTGCTAGCGGGAAGGGTGGAGATACGCAGTATTTT
cdr3_aa: CSASGKGGDTQYF
d_call: NA
j_call: TRBJ2-3
clone_size: many
v_call: TRBV20-1

cdr3_nt: TGTGCCAGCAACGTGGGACTAGCGGGATTCGGCAAAAACATTCAGTACTTC
cdr3_aa: CASNVGLAGFGKNIQYF
d_call: TRBD2
j_call: TRBJ2-4
clone_size: many
v_call: TRBV12-3/TRBV12-4

cdr3_nt: TGCGCCAGCAGCCCCTCTTCGACAAGCTTAGAGACCCAGTACTTC
cdr3_aa: CASSPSSTSLETQYF
d_call: NA
j_call: TRBJ2-5
clone_size: many
v_call: TRBV4-1

cdr3_nt: TGTGCCAGCTGGAAGGGGGGCGGAGAGACCCAGTACTTC
cdr3_aa: CASWKGGGETQYF
d_call: NA
j_call: TRBJ2-5
clone_size: many
v_call: TRBV7-8

cdr3_nt: TGTGCCAGCAGCAAAGGGGGGGACGGCACCGGGGAGCTGTTTTTT
cdr3_aa: CASSKGGDGTGELFF
d_call: NA
j_call: TRBJ2-2
clone_size: many
v_call: TRBV27

cdr3_nt: TGTGCCAGCAGCCCGGGGACAGGGACCAAAAACATTCAGTACTTC
cdr3_aa: CASSPGTGTKNIQYF
d_call: TRBD1
j_call: TRBJ2-4
clone_size: many
v_call: TRBV5-5

cdr3_nt: TGCGCCAGCAGCTTGGAAACAGCGCTCCACGAGCAGTACTTC
cdr3_aa: CASSLETALHEQYF
d_call: NA
j_call: TRBJ2-7
clone_size: many
v_call: TRBV5-1

cdr3_nt: TGCAGTGCTAGAGAATCTGACAGTAAGCACATTCAGTACTTC
cdr3_aa: CSARESDSKHIQYF
d_call: NA
j_call: TRBJ2-4
clone_size: many
v_call: TRBV20-1

cdr3_nt: TGCGCCAGCAGCCCTATTAGGCTCATGAACACTGAAGCTTTCTTT
cdr3_aa: CASSPIRLMNTEAFF
d_call: NA
j_call: TRBJ1-1
clone_size: many
v_call: TRBV5-1

cdr3_nt: TGCGCCAGCAGCCAAGAGGCGGGAGCCAAAAACATTCAGTACTTC
cdr3_aa: CASSQEAGAKNIQYF
d_call: NA
j_call: TRBJ2-4
clone_size: many
v_call: TRBV4-1

cdr3_nt: TGCGCCAGCAGCTTGTTGCAGGGAGGGACTGAAGCTTTCTTT
cdr3_aa: CASSLLQGGTEAFF
d_call: NA
j_call: TRBJ1-1
clone_size: many
v_call: TRBV5-1

cdr3_nt: TGTGCCACCAGCAGAAAAACAGGGGTCGGGACCGGGGAGCTGTTTTTT
cdr3_aa: CATSRKTGVGTGELFF
d_call: TRBD1
j_call: TRBJ2-2
clone_size: many
v_call: TRBV15

cdr3_nt: TGTGCCAGCTCACCACCGGAACAGGGGTGGACCTACGAGCAGTACTTC
cdr3_aa: CASSPPEQGWTYEQYF
d_call: TRBD1
j_call: TRBJ2-7
clone_size: many
v_call: TRBV18

cdr3_nt: TGTGCCAGCAGCCCCCGGGGAGGGAGTGCCGAGCAGTACTTC
cdr3_aa: CASSPRGGSAEQYF
d_call: TRBD2
j_call: TRBJ2-7
clone_size: many
v_call: TRBV9

cdr3_nt: TGTGCCAGCAGCGTAGGTCCCTCGGCAGATACGCAGTATTTT
cdr3_aa: CASSVGPSADTQYF
d_call: NA
j_call: TRBJ2-3
clone_size: many
v_call: TRBV9

cdr3_nt: TGTGCCAGCAGCCCAGGTTGGGCCACCGAGCAGTTCTTC
cdr3_aa: CASSPGWATEQFF
d_call: NA
j_call: TRBJ2-1
clone_size: many
v_call: TRBV7-9

cdr3_nt: TGCAGTGCTAGAGATTTAGGCAGCCAGGGAGCTTTCTTT
cdr3_aa: CSARDLGSQGAFF
d_call: NA
j_call: TRBJ1-1
clone_size: many
v_call: TRBV20-1

cdr3_nt: TGTGCCAGCACCAAGGGTCGGGGGCGCGGGACAGATACGCAGTATTTT
cdr3_aa: CASTKGRGRGTDTQYF
d_call: NA
j_call: TRBJ2-3
clone_size: NA
v_call: TRBV2

cdr3_nt: TGTGCCATCAGTGACTCCCTGACGGACCAATATGGCTACACCTTC
cdr3_aa: CAISDSLTDQYGYTF
d_call: NA
j_call: TRBJ1-2
clone_size: many
v_call: TRBV10-3

cdr3_nt: TGCGCCAGCACTTTCTTGCCGGGGCAGCCCCAGCATTTT
cdr3_aa: CASTFLPGQPQHF
d_call: NA
j_call: TRBJ1-5
clone_size: many
v_call: TRBV5-1

cdr3_nt: TGTGCCACCAGGGACAGTATAAGTCCTAGCACAGATACGCAGTATTTT
cdr3_aa: CATRDSISPSTDTQYF
d_call: NA
j_call: TRBJ2-3
clone_size: many
v_call: TRBV24-1

cdr3_nt: TGCGCCAGCAGCCAGCTAGCGGGGGGGGCCCCGCAGTATTTT
cdr3_aa: CASSQLAGGAPQYF
d_call: TRBD2
j_call: TRBJ2-3
clone_size: many
v_call: TRBV4-3

cdr3_nt: TGTGCCAGCAGTTCGGGGTTCTGGGGTAGCACAGATACGCAGTATTTT
cdr3_aa: CASSSGFWGSTDTQYF
d_call: NA
j_call: TRBJ2-3
clone_size: many
v_call: TRBV27